Detailed here is one T cell receptor (beta chain). As yet, its antigen is unknown. Germline V gene data show CDR1 as ENHRY and CDR2 as SYGVKD. This CDR3 region has 13 residues. Deletions cut 4 bases from V and 9 bases from J, with 15 bases between. ViraFEST expansion of antigen-specific CD4+ T cells with viral peptide pools preceded sequencing. Cultured cells yielded isolated CD4+ T cells after 10 days. This individual tested PCR-positive for SARS-CoV-2 infection between March and December 2020. The entry originates in a study of vaccination effects on CD4 cells after COVID-19. Study overall: At 16 days and one week before vaccination, two convalescent patients gave samples. General observations from the study: Clones of infection and vaccine origin contracted markedly late after vaccination.

The method was immunoSEQ multiplex PCR; TCRdb's version includes in-frame clones alone and lacks a portion of them. Altogether around 40,000 clones are present, roughly four fifths being singletons, with the ten largest covering just under 30%. V is TRBV10-3 and J is TRBJ2-5, with D possibly TRBD1 on 6 matching bases. The clonotype comes from a human donor who had a prior SARS-CoV-2 infection. The sample consisted of CD4+ T cells from PBMCs cultured with a peptide pool, taken before COVID-19 vaccination. As DNA, the CDR3 is TGTGCCATCAGTGCGGGACAAGCCGGCGCCCAGTACTTC. This gives the protein CAISAGQAGAQYF.